This T cell receptor (beta chain) was recorded in a study of T cell responses to AZD1222 COVID-19 vaccine. General study findings and limits: There were mostly white British donors and more females than males, and clonal diversity was possibly underestimated.

A note on this clone: Its antigen remains unknown.

The method was immunoSEQ multiplex PCR; TCRdb's version includes in-frame clones alone and lacks a portion of them. The sample has fewer than 100,000 clones, roughly 87% seen once; the top ten hold roughly 11%. Germline V gene data show CDR1 as LGHDT and CDR2 as YNNKEL (reference sequence). V was pared by 4 bases and J by 6 bases, with 13 bases between. The CDR3 runs to 15 residues. This TCR derives from an adult who received the AZD1222 COVID-19 vaccine. Here the sequenced sample was peripheral blood, taken 28 days after the second AZD1222 dose. The chain recombines TRBV3-1 (or the pseudogene TRBV3-2) with TRBJ1-6, with a tentative D call TRBD1 (5 bases). CDR3 protein: CASSRGVGSNSPLHF. CDR3 in DNA: TGTGCCAGCAGCCGGGGGGTCGGGAGTAATTCACCCCTCCACTTT.